The sequence of this T cell receptor beta chain was determined in a study of T-cell memory formation after mild COVID-19. Study background: Largely, the TCR clusters proved donor specific.

From 5'RACE with constant-segment primers came TCR alpha and TCR beta cDNA libraries that carried sample barcodes and UMIs. One entry per CDR3 protein, called by TCRdb with MiXCR from the 5' RACE reads. The data show approximately 89,000 distinct CDR3 sequences, 20% to 25% seen once. Study-wide results and limits: Some clones that responded were present in memory (sampled pre-infection), which suggests cross-reactive memory joined. Day 15 to 85 contractors were CD4/CD8 balanced; later expanders leaned CD4+.

V lost 0 bases and J 3 bases, leaving 5 bases between the germline ends. Germline loops: CDR1 LGHDT, CDR2 YNNKEL (reference sequence). The CDR3 totals 13 residues. For this clonotype: The antigen is undetermined.

This sequence originates from a man between 18 and 35 years old who had mild COVID-19 (a few samples of this study predate the infection). Cell type and time point are not known. The chain joins TRBV3-1 to TRBJ1-1; D is uncertain. Sequencing was performed on PBMCs or a T cell subset sorted from them (not recorded which). This CDR3 reads CASSQDTYTEAFF. The DNA of the CDR3 is TGTGCCAGCAGCCAAGACACATACACTGAAGCTTTCTTT.